Following are 20 T cell receptor beta chains from one sample sequenced in a study of sequential checkpoint blockade in melanoma. Clones were read by immunoSEQ multiplex PCR, and TCRdb kept only the in-frame ones, dropping some. This sample has roughly 3,700 clones; roughly 24% occur once, and the top ten carry about 8.2%. This sample's treatment: randomized to nivolumab then ipilimumab (arm A) or the reverse (arm B). The specimen comprised tumor tissue (inferred from file names), sampled from a patient given nivolumab and ipilimumab in sequence. These receptors all stem from a human donor with melanoma.

V usage is TRBV28 and J usage is TRBJ2-2, with D perhaps TRBD1 (6 bases). The germline CDR1 and CDR2 sequences are MDHEN and SYDVKM. This CDR3 is 14 amino acids long. V dropped 8 bases and J dropped 3 bases, with 13 bases sitting between them. The CDR3 sequence: CASLGQRDTGELFF. In DNA form, the CDR3 reads TGTGCCAGCCTGGGACAACGGGACACCGGGGAGCTGTTTTTT.

This clone is labeled medium-sized. CDR3 region: CASSFLGIVAGELFF. The CDR3 DNA follows: TGTGCCAGCAGCTTCTTGGGGATTGTTGCCGGGGAGCTGTTTTTT. This rearrangement joins TRBV11-3 to TRBJ2-2, with D hard to call. Trimming stripped 3 bases from V and 6 bases from J, with 14 bases between. This CDR3 is built from 15 residues. Per germline, CDR1 SGHNT and CDR2 YENEEA.

The chain couples TRBV14 to TRBJ2-3; TRBD2 aligns across 12 bases. Germline V gene data show CDR1 as SGHDN and CDR2 as FVKESK. The CDR3 has 16 amino acids. With 1 base clipped from V and 2 bases from J, the junction kept 1 base outside the gene matches. The CDR3 loop reads CASSQGLAGVTDTQYF. CDR3 bases: TGTGCCAGCAGCCAAGGACTAGCGGGAGTCACAGATACGCAGTATTTT.

V and J are TRBV18 and TRBJ2-3; 8 bases fit TRBD2. Germline assignment: CDR1 KGHSH and CDR2 LQKENI. With 4 bases clipped from V and 3 bases from J, the junction kept 12 bases outside the gene matches. CDR3 size: 17 residues. The CDR3 spells CASSRGEGTRKTDTQYF. The CDR3 DNA sequence: TGTGCCAGCTCACGGGGCGAGGGGACTAGGAAAACAGATACGCAGTATTTT.

The count of this clone is one. The genes are TRBV14 and TRBJ2-7; D is unclear. CDR1 and CDR2 from the germline V gene are SGHDN and FVKESK. V dropped 1 base and J dropped 6 bases, with 13 bases sitting between them. CDR3 length equals 14 residues. This chain's CDR3 is CASSQGLPPLEQYF. For the CDR3, the DNA is TGTGCCAGCAGCCAAGGGCTACCCCCTCTCGAGCAGTACTTC.

This clone has a handful of counts. The gene calls are TRBV18 and TRBJ2-5; D is unclear. The CDR3 covers 14 residues. V lost 2 bases and J 2 bases, leaving 9 bases between the germline ends. The germline gives CDR1 KGHSH, CDR2 LQKENI. CDR3 DNA sequence: TGTGCCAGCTCACCAAGGGAAGGACAAGAGACCCAGTACTTC. Translating it yields CASSPREGQETQYF.

The CDR3 is CASSLPTYTGDLSGANVLTF. The CDR3 bases are TGTGCCAGCAGTTTACCCACATACACAGGGGACCTCTCTGGGGCCAACGTCCTGACTTTC. V gene TRBV28 combines with J gene TRBJ2-6; 7 positions match TRBD1. This CDR3 spans 20 amino acids. Germline CDR1 is MDHEN and CDR2 is SYDVKM. J gave up 0 bases and V 2 bases, and 13 bases lay outside the gene matches.

By share, this clone counts as large (0.1 to 1%). The CDR3 here is CASIGGLGEQYF. The CDR3 nucleotides read TGTGCCAGTATCGGCGGGCTAGGCGAGCAGTACTTC. The chain has TRBV19 and TRBJ2-7, with a possible D match to TRBD2 (5 bases). V lost 7 bases and J 6 bases, leaving 13 bases between the germline ends. The CDR3 runs 12 residues. Germline assignment: CDR1 LNHDA and CDR2 SQIVND (reference sequence).

This clone was seen at least ten times. V gene TRBV11-3 combines with J gene TRBJ1-5; no definite D call. This CDR3 is 14 amino acids long. CDR1 is SGHNT, CDR2 YENEEA, per germline. V lost 5 bases, J lost 6 bases, and 14 bases lay in between. The CDR3 DNA is TGTGCCAGCAGCCCCAGGATCGCGGTTCAGCCCCAGCATTTT. Its protein is CASSPRIAVQPQHF.

The chain has TRBV9 and TRBJ2-1; either TRBD1 or TRBD2 may supply D (5 bases each). The CDR3 covers 14 residues. The V and J ends lost 4 bases and 9 bases respectively, with 17 bases between them. The germline CDR1 and CDR2 sequences are SGDLS and YYNGEE. The DNA for the CDR3 is TGTGCCAGCAGCCCTACCGGCAGGGACGGTGAGCAGTTCTTC. Encoded protein: CASSPTGRDGEQFF.

This clone occurred a few times. The chain recombines TRBV6-8 with TRBJ2-1, with D unresolved. Deletions cut 0 bases from V and 7 bases from J, with 13 bases between. The CDR3 spans 15 residues. Germline V lookup: CDR1 MNHGY, CDR2 SAAAGT. CDR3 nucleotide sequence: TGTGCCAGCAGTTACTCGAAGTCAACGCTAAATGAGCAGTTCTTC. Translating gives CASSYSKSTLNEQFF.

Relative to its sample, this clone is medium-sized. This chain uses TRBV10-3 with TRBJ2-5, with D perhaps matching TRBD1 (6 bases). This CDR3 region has 14 residues. The V end was cut by 0 bases, the J end by 2 bases, with 7 bases between. Germline-derived CDR1 and CDR2 are ENHRY and SYGVKD. The CDR3: CAISESRGQETQYF. The CDR3, as DNA: TGTGCCATCAGTGAGTCGAGGGGGCAAGAGACCCAGTACTTC.

This clone was recorded many times. The J gene is TRBJ1-1, the V gene TRBV23-1, with no clear D. Being an ORF, TRBV23-1 has a function that is uncertain. The CDR3 length is 13 residues. V lost 6 bases and J lost 4, with 12 bases in between. This chain's CDR3 is CASSFSPATEAFF. CDR3 nucleotide sequence: TGCGCCAGCAGCTTCTCCCCAGCCACTGAAGCTTTCTTT.

This clone is termed medium-sized. The chain links TRBV11-3 to TRBJ2-5; 7 bases align to TRBD2. The CDR3 consists of 15 residues. V was pared by 3 bases and J by 5 bases, with 9 bases of the junction left unmatched. Germline V gene lookup returns CDR1 SGHNT and CDR2 YENEEA. This CDR3 reads CASSFKRGGLETQYF. DNA of the CDR3: TGTGCCAGCAGCTTTAAGCGGGGTGGCTTGGAGACCCAGTACTTC.

This rearrangement joins TRBV6-8 to TRBJ1-3; D is unclear. The CDR3 extends over 16 amino acids. V lost 4 bases and J 2 bases, leaving 15 bases between the germline ends. Germline V gene lookup returns CDR1 MNHGY and CDR2 SAAAGT. DNA for the CDR3: TGTGCCAGCAGTTCGACCCCACCAAGGGCTGGAAACACCATATATTTT. It encodes CASSSTPPRAGNTIYF.

The chain employs TRBV19 and TRBJ1-1; tentatively, D is TRBD1 (5 bases). This CDR3 has 17 amino acids. Germline-derived CDR1 and CDR2 are LNHDA and SQIVND (reference sequence). Between the trimmed V and J ends, which lost 5 bases and 2 bases, there was a span of 21 bases. The CDR3, as DNA: TGTGCCAGTAGTCTCTACCCCATGGGGGAGACTAACACTGAAGCTTTCTTT. This translates into CASSLYPMGETNTEAFF.

This clone was counted many times. The CDR3 reads CASRTGDLASTDTQYF. The CDR3 region has the DNA TGTGCCAGCAGGACGGGGGATCTCGCGAGCACAGATACGCAGTATTTT. The chain employs TRBV11-3 and TRBJ2-3; tentative D call: TRBD2 (6 bases). The CDR3 runs to 16 residues. V shed 6 bases and J shed 0 bases, with 16 bases lying between them. Per the germline V gene, CDR1 is SGHNT and CDR2 is YENEEA. Full variable domain (rest looked up from reference TRBV11-3 and TRBJ2-3): EAGVVQSPRYKIIEKKQPVAFWCNPISGHNTLYWYLQNLGQGPELLIRYENEEAVDDSQLPKDRFSAERLKGVDSTLKIQPAELGDSAVYLCASRTGDLASTDTQYFGPGTRLTVL.

This chain joins TRBV25-1 and TRBJ2-1; no reliable D call. With 4 bases removed from V and 4 bases from J, the gap between germline ends came to 5 bases. The CDR3 length is 12 residues. CDR1 is MGHDK and CDR2 is SYGVNS in the germline V gene. The CDR3 DNA reads as TGTGCCAGCAGTGGTCCATACAATGAGCAGTTCTTC. Residues: CASSGPYNEQFF.

V gene TRBV6-8 combines with J gene TRBJ1-1; 8 bases map to TRBD1. The V and J ends lost 7 bases and 3 bases, in that order; junction bases with no gene match: 7. Germline CDR1 MNHGY, CDR2 SAAAGT. The CDR3 is made up of 14 amino acids. The CDR3 here is CASIEDRGYTEAFF. In nucleotides, the CDR3 is TGTGCCAGCATCGAAGACAGGGGTTACACTGAAGCTTTCTTT.

V gene TRBV19 combines with J gene TRBJ2-7, with D tentatively TRBD2 (5 bases). The CDR3 sequence is 15 residues long. Trimming shortened V by 5 bases and J by 1 base, and 15 bases separated the two germline ends. Per the germline V gene, CDR1 is LNHDA and CDR2 is SQIVND (reference sequence). This chain's CDR3 is CASSPRPEGSYEQYF. DNA for the CDR3: TGTGCCAGTAGTCCAAGGCCCGAGGGATCCTACGAGCAGTACTTC.